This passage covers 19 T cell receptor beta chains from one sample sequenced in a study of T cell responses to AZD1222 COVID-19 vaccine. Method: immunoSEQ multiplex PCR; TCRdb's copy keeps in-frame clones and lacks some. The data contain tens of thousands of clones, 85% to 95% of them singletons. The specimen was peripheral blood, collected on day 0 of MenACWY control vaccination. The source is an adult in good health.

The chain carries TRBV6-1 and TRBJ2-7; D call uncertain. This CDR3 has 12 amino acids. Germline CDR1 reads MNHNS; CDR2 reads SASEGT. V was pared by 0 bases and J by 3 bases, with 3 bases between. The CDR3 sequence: CASSEAGYEQYF. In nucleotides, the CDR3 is TGTGCCAGCAGTGAAGCGGGCTACGAGCAGTACTTC.

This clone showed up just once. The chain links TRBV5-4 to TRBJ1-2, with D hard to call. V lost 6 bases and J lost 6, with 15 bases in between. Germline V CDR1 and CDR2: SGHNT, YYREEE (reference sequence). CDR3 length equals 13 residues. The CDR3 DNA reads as TGTGCCAGCACCTCCCAAGGTCCGGATGGCTACACCTTC. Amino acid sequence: CASTSQGPDGYTF.

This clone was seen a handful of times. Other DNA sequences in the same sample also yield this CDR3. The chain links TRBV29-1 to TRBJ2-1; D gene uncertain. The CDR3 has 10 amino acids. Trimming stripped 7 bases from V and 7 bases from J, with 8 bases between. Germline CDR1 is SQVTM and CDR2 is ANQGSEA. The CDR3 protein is CSAFENEQFF. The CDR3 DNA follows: TGCAGCGCATTCGAAAATGAGCAGTTCTTC.

CDR3 nucleotide sequence: TGTGCCGGCTCCGGGACTAGCGGCACCTACGAGCAGTACTTC. This gives the protein CAGSGTSGTYEQYF. The rearrangement uses TRBV2 and TRBJ2-7; TRBD2 matches at 11 bases. Losses at the gene ends were 11 bases for V and 2 bases for J; bases not matched to a gene: 8. The CDR3 spans 14 residues. The germline V gene encodes CDR1 SNHLY and CDR2 FYNNEI.

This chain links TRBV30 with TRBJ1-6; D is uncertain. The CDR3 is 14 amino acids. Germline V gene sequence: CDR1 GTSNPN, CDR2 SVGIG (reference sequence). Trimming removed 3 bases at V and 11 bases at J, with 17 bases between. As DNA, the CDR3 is TGTGCCTGGAGAGTGACAATCGGTTCTCCACCCCTCCACTTT. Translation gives CAWRVTIGSPPLHF.

The CDR3 sequence: CASNEGRPTEAFF. In nucleotides, the CDR3 is TGCGCCAGCAACGAAGGACGGCCGACTGAAGCTTTCTTT. The chain joins TRBV10-2 to TRBJ1-1; D is unclear. Trimming pared 7 bases from V and 5 bases from J, leaving 14 bases between. The CDR3 extends over 13 amino acids. CDR1 and CDR2 (germline): WSHSY, SAAADI.

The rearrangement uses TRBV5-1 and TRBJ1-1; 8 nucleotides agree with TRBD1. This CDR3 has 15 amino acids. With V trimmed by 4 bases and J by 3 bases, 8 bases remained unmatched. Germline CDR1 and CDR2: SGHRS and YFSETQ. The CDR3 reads CASSNRTGWDTEAFF. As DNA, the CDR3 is TGCGCCAGCAGCAACCGGACAGGGTGGGACACTGAAGCTTTCTTT.

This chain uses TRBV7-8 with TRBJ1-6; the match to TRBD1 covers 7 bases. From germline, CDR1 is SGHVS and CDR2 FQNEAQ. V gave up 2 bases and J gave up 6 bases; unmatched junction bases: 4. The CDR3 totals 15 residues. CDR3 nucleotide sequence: TGTGCCAGCAGCTTAAGCTCAGGGGGTAATTCACCCCTCCACTTT. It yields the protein CASSLSSGGNSPLHF.

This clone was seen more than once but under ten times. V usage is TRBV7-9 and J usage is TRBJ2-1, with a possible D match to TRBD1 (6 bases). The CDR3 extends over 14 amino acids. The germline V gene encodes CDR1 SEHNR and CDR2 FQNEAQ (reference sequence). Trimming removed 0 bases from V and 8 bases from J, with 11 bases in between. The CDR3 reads CASSLAGATHEQFF. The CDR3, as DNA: TGTGCCAGCAGCTTAGCGGGGGCTACTCATGAGCAGTTCTTC.

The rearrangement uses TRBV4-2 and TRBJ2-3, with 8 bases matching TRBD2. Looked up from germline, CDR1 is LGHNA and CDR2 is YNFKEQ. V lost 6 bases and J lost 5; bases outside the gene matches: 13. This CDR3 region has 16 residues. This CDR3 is CASRLTSGSLGDTQYF. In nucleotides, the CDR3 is TGTGCCAGCAGGCTTACTAGCGGCTCATTGGGAGATACGCAGTATTTT.

CDR3 loop: CSVAVSWDTEAFF. CDR3 nucleotides: TGCAGCGTTGCTGTCTCCTGGGACACTGAAGCTTTCTTT. V and J are TRBV29-1 and TRBJ1-1; D ambiguous. The CDR3 has 13 residues. V was clipped by 4 bases and J by 3 bases, with 12 bases between them. From germline, CDR1 is SQVTM and CDR2 ANQGSEA.

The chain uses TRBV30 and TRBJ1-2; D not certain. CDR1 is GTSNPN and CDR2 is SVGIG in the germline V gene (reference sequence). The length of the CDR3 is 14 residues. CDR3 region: CAVYGVVGDYGYTF. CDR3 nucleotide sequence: TGTGCGGTATATGGGGTAGTTGGGGACTATGGCTACACCTTC. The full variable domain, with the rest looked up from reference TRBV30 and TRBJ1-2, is SQTIHQWPATLVQPVGSPLSLECTVEGTSNPNLYWYRQAAGRGLQLLFYSVGIGQISSEVPQNLSASRPQDRQFILSSKKLLLSDSGFYLCAVYGVVGDYGYTFGSGTRLTVV.

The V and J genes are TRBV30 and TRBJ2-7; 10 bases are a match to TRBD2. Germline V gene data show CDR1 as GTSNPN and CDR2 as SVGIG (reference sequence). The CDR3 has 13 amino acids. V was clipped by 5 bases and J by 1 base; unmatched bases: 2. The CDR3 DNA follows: TGTGCCTGGCGGACTAGCGGATCCTACGAGCAGTACTTC. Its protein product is CAWRTSGSYEQYF.

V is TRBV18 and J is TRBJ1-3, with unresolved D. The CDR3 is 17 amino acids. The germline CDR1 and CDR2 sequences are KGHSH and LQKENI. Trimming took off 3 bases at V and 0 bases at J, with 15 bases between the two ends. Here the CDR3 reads CASSPSTSGSSGNTIYF. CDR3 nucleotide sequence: TGTGCCAGCTCACCTTCAACTTCAGGTAGCTCTGGAAACACCATATATTTT.

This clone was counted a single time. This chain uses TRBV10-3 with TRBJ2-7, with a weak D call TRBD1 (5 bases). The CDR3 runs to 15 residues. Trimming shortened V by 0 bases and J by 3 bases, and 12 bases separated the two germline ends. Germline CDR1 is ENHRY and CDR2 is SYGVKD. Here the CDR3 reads CAISESPGLVYEQYF. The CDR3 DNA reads TGTGCCATCAGTGAGTCCCCAGGGCTTGTCTACGAGCAGTACTTC.

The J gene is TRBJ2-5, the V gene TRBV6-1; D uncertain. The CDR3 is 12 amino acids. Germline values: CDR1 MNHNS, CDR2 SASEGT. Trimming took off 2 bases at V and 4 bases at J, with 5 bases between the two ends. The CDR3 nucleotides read TGTGCCAGCAGTGAATTGGGAGAGACCCAGTACTTC. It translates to CASSELGETQYF.

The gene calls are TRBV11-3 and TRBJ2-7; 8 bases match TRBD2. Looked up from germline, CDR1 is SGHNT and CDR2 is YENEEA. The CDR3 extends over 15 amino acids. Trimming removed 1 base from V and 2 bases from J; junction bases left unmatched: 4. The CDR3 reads CASSLALAGPYEQYF. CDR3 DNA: TGTGCCAGCAGCTTAGCCCTAGCGGGCCCCTACGAGCAGTACTTC.

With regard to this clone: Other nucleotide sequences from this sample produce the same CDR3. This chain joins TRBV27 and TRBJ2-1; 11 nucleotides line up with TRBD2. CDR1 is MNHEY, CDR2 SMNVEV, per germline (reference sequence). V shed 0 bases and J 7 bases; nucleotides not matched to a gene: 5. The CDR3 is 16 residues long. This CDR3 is CASSLSGSGGGNEQFF. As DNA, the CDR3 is TGTGCCAGCAGTTTATCAGGTAGCGGGGGGGGAAATGAGCAGTTCTTC.

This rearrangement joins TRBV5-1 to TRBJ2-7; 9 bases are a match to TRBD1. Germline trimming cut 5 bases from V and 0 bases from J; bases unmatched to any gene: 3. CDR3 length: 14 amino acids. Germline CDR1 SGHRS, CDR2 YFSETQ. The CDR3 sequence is CASRGQGSSYEQYF. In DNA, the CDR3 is TGCGCCAGCAGGGGACAGGGAAGCTCCTACGAGCAGTACTTC.